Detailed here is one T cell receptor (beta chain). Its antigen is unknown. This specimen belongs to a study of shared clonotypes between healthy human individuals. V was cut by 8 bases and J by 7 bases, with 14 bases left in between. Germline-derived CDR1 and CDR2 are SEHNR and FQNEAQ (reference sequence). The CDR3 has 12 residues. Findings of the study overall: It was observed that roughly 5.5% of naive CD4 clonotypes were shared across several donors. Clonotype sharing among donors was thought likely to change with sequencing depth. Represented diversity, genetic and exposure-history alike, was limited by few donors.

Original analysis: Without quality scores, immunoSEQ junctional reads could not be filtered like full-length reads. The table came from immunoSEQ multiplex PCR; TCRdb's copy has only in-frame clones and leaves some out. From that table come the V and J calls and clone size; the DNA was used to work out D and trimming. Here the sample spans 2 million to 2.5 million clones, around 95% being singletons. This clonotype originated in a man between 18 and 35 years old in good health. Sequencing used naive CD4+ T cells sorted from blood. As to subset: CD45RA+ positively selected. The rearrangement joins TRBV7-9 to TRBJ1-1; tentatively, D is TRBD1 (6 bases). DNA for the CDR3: TGTGCCAGCGGGAGGGGGGCAAGTGAAGCTTTCTTT. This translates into CASGRGASEAFF. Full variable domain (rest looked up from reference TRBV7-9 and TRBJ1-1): DTGVSQNPRHKITKRGQNVTFRCDPISEHNRLYWYRQTLGQGPEFLTYFQNEAQLEKSRLLSDRFSAERPKGSFSTLEIQRTEQGDSAMYLCASGRGASEAFFGQGTRLTVV.